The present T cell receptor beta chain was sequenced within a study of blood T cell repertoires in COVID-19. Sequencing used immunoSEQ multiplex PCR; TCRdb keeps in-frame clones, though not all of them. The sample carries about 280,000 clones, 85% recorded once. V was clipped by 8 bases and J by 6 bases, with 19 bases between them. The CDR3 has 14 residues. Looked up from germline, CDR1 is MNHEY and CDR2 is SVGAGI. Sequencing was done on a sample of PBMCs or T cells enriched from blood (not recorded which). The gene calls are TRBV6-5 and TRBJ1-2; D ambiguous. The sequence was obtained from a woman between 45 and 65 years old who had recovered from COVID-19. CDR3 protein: CASGLRRSINGYTF. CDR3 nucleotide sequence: TGTGCCAGCGGATTAAGACGGAGTATCAATGGCTACACCTTC.